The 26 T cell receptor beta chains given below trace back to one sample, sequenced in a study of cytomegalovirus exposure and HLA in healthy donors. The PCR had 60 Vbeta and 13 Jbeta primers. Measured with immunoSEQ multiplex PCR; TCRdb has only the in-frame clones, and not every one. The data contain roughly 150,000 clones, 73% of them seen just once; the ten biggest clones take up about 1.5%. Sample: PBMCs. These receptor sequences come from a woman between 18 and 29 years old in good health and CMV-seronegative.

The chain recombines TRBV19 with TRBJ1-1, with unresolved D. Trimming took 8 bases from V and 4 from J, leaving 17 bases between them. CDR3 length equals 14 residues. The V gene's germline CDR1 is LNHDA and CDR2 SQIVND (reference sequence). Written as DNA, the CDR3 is TGTGCCAGTTATTCGTACGGGGAAAGCACTGAAGCTTTCTTT. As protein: CASYSYGESTEAFF.

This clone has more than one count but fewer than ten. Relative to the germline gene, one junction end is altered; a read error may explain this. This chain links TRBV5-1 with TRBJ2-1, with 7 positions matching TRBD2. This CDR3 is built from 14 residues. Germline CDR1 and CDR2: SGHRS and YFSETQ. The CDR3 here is CASSSGLGERLHVF. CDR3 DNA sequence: TGCGCCAGCAGCTCCGGACTAGGGGAGCGGTTACATGTCTTC.

CDR3 residues: CASSLTRQGGTNEKLFF. The CDR3 nucleotides are TGTGCCAGCAGTTTAACCCGGCAGGGTGGAACTAATGAAAAACTGTTTTTT. The V call is TRBV28, the J call TRBJ1-4; D might be TRBD1 (5 bases). Germline V gene lookup returns CDR1 MDHEN and CDR2 SYDVKM. This CDR3 region has 17 residues. Trimming left V 2 bases short and J 1 base short, with 14 bases between.

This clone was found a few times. This CDR3 reads CASGTSGGSDEQFF. The DNA for the CDR3 is TGTGCCAGCGGGACTAGCGGGGGGAGCGATGAGCAGTTCTTC. The chain employs TRBV2 and TRBJ2-1; TRBD2 agrees at 15 bases. The CDR3 contains 14 residues. The germline V gene encodes CDR1 SNHLY and CDR2 FYNNEI. V trimming: 8 bases; J trimming: 8 bases; junction bases outside the gene matches: 4.

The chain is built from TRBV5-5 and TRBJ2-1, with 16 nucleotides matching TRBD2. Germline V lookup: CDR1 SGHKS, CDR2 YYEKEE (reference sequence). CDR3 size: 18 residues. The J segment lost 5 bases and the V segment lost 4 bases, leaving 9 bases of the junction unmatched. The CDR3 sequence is CASSAKGLAGGPDNEQFF. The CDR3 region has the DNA TGTGCCAGCAGCGCAAAGGGACTAGCGGGGGGGCCTGACAATGAGCAGTTCTTC.

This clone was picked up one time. In DNA, the CDR3 is TGTGCCACCAGCCGGGACAGGGCCGCCTACGAGCAGTACTTC. Translated: CATSRDRAAYEQYF. The V call is TRBV15, the J call TRBJ2-7; 9 nucleotides match TRBD1. CDR1 and CDR2 from the germline V gene are LNHNV and YYDKDF (reference sequence). With 5 bases clipped from V and 2 bases from J, the junction kept 4 bases outside the gene matches. The CDR3 is 14 amino acids. Together with reference TRBV15 and TRBJ2-7, the CDR3 gives the full variable domain: DAMVIQNPRYQVTQFGKPVTLSCSQTLNHNVMYWYQQKSSQAPKLLFHYYDKDFNNEADTPDNFQSRRPNTSFCFLDIRSPGLGDTAMYLCATSRDRAAYEQYFGPGTRLTVT.

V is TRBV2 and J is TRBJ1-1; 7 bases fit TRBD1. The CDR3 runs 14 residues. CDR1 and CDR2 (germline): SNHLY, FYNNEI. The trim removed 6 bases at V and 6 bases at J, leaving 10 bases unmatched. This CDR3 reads CASRVDRADPEAFF. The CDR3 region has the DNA TGTGCCAGCAGGGTAGACAGGGCCGACCCTGAAGCTTTCTTT. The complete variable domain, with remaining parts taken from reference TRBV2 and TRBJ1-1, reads EPEVTQTPSHQVTQMGQEVILRCVPISNHLYFYWYRQILGQKVEFLVSFYNNEISEKSEIFDDQFSVERPDGSNFTLKIRSTKLEDSAMYFCASRVDRADPEAFFGQGTRLTVV.

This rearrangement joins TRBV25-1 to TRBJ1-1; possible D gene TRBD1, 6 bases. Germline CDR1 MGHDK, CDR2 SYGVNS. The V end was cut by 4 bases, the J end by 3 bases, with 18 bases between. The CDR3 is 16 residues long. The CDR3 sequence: CASSGGRGKLDTEAFF. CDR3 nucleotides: TGTGCCAGCAGTGGAGGGAGGGGGAAGTTAGACACTGAAGCTTTCTTT.

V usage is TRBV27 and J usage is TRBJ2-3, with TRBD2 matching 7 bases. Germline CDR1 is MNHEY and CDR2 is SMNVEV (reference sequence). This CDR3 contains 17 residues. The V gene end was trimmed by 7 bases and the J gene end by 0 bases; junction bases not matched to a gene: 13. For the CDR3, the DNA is TGTGCCAGCAACCCCCACTTCGCGGGAGCTAGCACAGATACGCAGTATTTT. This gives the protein CASNPHFAGASTDTQYF.

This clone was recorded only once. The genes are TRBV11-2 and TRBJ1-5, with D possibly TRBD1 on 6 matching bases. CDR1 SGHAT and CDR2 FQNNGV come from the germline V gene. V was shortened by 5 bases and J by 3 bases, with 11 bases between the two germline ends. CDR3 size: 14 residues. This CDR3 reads CASSLTGYNQPQHF. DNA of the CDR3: TGTGCCAGCAGCCTTACAGGGTACAATCAGCCCCAGCATTTT.

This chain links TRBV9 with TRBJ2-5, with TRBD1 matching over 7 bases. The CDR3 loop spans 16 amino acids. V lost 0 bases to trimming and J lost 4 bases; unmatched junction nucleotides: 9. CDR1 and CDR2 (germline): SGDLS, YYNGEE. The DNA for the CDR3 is TGTGCCAGCAGCGTAGGAGTAGGGGGCGGAGGAGAGACCCAGTACTTC. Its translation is CASSVGVGGGGETQYF.

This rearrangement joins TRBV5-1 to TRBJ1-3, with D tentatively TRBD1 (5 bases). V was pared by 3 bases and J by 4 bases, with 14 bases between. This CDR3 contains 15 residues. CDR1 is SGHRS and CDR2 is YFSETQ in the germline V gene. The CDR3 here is CASSSMGTDGNTIYF. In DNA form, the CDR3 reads TGCGCCAGCAGCTCGATGGGGACTGACGGAAACACCATATATTTT.

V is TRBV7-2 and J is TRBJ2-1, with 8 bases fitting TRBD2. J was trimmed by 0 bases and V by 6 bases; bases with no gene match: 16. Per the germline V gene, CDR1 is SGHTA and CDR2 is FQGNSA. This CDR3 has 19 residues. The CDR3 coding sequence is TGTGCCAGCAGAACACCTAAAGCAGCGGGAGCGAGCTCCTACAATGAGCAGTTCTTC. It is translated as CASRTPKAAGASSYNEQFF.

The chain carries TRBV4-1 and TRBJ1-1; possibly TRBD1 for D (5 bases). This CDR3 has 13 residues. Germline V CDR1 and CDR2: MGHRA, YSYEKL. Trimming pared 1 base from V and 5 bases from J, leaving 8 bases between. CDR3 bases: TGCGCCAGCAGCCAAGCCAGGGAAACTGAAGCTTTCTTT. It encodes CASSQARETEAFF.

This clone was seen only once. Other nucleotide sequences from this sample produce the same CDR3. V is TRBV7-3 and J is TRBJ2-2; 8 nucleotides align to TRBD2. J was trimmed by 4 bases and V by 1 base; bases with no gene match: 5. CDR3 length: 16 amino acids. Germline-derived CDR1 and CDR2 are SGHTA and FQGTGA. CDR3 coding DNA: TGTGCCAGCAGCTTAATTGCGGGGGGATCCACCGGGGAGCTGTTTTTT. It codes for CASSLIAGGSTGELFF.

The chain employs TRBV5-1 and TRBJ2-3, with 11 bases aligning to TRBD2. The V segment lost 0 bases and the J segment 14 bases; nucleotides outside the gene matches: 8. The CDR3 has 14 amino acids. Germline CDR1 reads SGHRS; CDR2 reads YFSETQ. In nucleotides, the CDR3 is TGCGCCAGCAGCTTGGGGACTAGCGGGCTCTTGGTGTATTTT. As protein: CASSLGTSGLLVYF. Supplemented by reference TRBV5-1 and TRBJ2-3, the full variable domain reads KAGVTQTPRYLIKTRGQQVTLSCSPISGHRSVSWYQQTPGQGLQFLFEYFSETQRNKGNFPGRFSGRQFSNSRSEMNVSTLELGDSALYLCASSLGTSGLLVYFGPGTRLTVL.

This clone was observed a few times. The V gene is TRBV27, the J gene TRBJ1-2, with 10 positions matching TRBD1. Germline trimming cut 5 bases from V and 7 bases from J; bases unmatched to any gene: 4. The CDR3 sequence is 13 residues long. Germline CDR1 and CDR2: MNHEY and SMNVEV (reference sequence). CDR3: CASSPDRGRGYTF. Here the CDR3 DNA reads TGTGCCAGCAGTCCTGACAGGGGGCGTGGCTACACCTTC.

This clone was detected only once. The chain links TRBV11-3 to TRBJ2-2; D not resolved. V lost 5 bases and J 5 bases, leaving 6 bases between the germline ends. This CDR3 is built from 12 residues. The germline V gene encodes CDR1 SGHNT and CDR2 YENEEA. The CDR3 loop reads CASSRFTGELFF. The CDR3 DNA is TGTGCCAGCAGCCGGTTTACCGGGGAGCTGTTTTTT. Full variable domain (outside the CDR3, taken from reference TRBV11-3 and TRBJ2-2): EAGVVQSPRYKIIEKKQPVAFWCNPISGHNTLYWYLQNLGQGPELLIRYENEEAVDDSQLPKDRFSAERLKGVDSTLKIQPAELGDSAVYLCASSRFTGELFFGEGSRLTVL.

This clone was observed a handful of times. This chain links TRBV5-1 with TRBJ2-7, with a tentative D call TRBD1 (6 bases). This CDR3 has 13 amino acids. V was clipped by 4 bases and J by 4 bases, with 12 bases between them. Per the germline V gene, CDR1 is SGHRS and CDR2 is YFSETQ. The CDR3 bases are TGCGCCAGCAGCAGGACAGAAGCTTACGAGCAGTACTTC. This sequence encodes CASSRTEAYEQYF.

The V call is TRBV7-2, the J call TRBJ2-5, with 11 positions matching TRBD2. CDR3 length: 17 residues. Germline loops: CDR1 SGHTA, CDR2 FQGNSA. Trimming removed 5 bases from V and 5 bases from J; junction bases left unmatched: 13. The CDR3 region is CASSAALAGGEMETQYF. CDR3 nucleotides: TGTGCCAGCAGCGCTGCGCTAGCGGGAGGTGAGATGGAGACCCAGTACTTC.

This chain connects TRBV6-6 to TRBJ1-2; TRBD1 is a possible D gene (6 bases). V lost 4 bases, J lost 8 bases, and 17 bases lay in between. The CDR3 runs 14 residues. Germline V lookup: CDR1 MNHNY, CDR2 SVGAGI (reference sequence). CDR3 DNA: TGTGCCAGCAGTTCGAAACAGGGCGTCGGGGGCTACACCTTC. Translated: CASSSKQGVGGYTF.

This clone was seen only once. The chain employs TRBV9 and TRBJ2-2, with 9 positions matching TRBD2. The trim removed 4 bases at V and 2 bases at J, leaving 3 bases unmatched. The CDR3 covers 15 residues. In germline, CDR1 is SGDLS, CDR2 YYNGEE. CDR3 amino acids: CASSLAGDNTGELFF. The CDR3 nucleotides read TGTGCCAGCAGCTTAGCGGGGGACAACACCGGGGAGCTGTTTTTT. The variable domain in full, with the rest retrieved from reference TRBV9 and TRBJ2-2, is DSGVTQTPKHLITATGQRVTLRCSPRSGDLSVYWYQQSLDQGLQFLIQYYNGEERAKGNILERFSAQQFPDLHSELNLSSLELGDSALYFCASSLAGDNTGELFFGEGSRLTVL.

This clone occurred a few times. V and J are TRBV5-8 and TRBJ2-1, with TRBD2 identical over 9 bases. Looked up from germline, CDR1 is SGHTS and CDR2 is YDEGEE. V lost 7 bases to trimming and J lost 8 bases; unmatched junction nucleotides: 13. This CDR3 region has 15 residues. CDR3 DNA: TGTGCCAGCTTTAGGGGCGGGAGGGCCTCCGATGAGCAGTTCTTC. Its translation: CASFRGGRASDEQFF.

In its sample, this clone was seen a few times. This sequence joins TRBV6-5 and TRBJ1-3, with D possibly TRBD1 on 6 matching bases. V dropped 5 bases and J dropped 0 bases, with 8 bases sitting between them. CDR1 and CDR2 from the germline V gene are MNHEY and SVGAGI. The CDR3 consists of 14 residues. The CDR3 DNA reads TGTGCCAGCAGTCCGGACAGCTCTGGAAACACCATATATTTT. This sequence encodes CASSPDSSGNTIYF.

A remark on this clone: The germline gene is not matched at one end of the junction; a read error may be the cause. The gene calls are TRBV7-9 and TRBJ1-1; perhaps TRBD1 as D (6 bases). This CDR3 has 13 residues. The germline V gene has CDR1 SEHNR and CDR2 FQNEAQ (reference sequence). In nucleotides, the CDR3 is TGTTCCAGCAGCTTACAGGGGAACACTGAAGCTTTCTTT. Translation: CSSSLQGNTEAFF. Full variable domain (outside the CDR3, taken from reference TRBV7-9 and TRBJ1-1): DTGVSQNPRHKITKRGQNVTFRCDPISEHNRLYWYRQTLGQGPEFLTYFQNEAQLEKSRLLSDRFSAERPKGSFSTLEIQRTEQGDSAMYLCSSSLQGNTEAFFGQGTRLTVV.

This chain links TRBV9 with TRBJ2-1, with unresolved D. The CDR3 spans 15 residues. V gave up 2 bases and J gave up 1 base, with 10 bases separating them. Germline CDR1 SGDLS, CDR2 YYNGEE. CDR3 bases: TGTGCCAGCAGCGTGCTTGGGCAGTCCTACAATGAGCAGTTCTTC. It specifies CASSVLGQSYNEQFF. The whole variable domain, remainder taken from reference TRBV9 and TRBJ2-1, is DSGVTQTPKHLITATGQRVTLRCSPRSGDLSVYWYQQSLDQGLQFLIQYYNGEERAKGNILERFSAQQFPDLHSELNLSSLELGDSALYFCASSVLGQSYNEQFFGPGTRLTVL.